This TCR beta chain is from a study of cytomegalovirus exposure and HLA in healthy donors. About the study: Earlier findings included 90 million to 120 million unique TCR beta sequences obtained from about 179 million T cells. Study-wide results and caveats: Later on, a genetic analysis was performed. It linked a missense variant in DCLRE1C with V- and J-gene trimming of TCR beta. The authors later found HLA-associated TCR beta chains more clonally expanded than equally common others.

Notes on this clone: Its antigen is not known.

CDR1 MNHEY and CDR2 SVGAGI come from the germline V gene. The V end lost 3 bases, the J end lost 4 bases, and 16 bases lay between the germline ends. The CDR3 totals 16 residues. With 60 Vbeta and 13 Jbeta primers, the PCR was carried out. Profiled with immunoSEQ multiplex PCR; TCRdb holds only in-frame clones, not every one. There are about 91,000 clones in the sample, with about 3.4% held by the top ten. The rearrangement links TRBV6-5 to TRBJ2-1; D might be TRBD2 (7 bases). Source material: PBMCs. This TCR came from a woman aged 30 to 39 in good health and CMV-seronegative. CDR3 sequence: CASSYWGGRGYNEQFF. The CDR3 DNA sequence: TGTGCCAGCAGTTATTGGGGGGGCAGGGGATACAATGAGCAGTTCTTC.